The subject of this entry is one TCR beta chain. The protocol was immunoSEQ multiplex PCR, while the TCRdb copy is restricted to in-frame clones and leaves out a portion. The sample lists 40,000 to 50,000 clones; nearly 90% were seen once. Germline assignment: CDR1 SGHVS and CDR2 FNYEAQ. CDR3 length: 12 residues. Deletions cut 5 bases from V and 10 bases from J, with 15 bases between. The data were taken from a study of blood T cell repertoires in COVID-19. The V and J genes are TRBV7-6 and TRBJ2-7; D may be TRBD1 (5 bases). The receptor was isolated from a human donor in a cohort sampled during active COVID-19. The specimen sequenced was peripheral blood. The chain's CDR3 is CASSTPREPQYF. The CDR3 DNA sequence: TGTGCCAGCAGCACCCCCAGGGAACCTCAGTACTTC.